Listed below are T cell receptor beta chains from one sample, sequenced in a study of T cell repertoires in cytomegalovirus infection. TCRdb itself ran the reads through MiXCR, one entry per CDR3 protein. There are 680,000 or so distinct CDR3 sequences in the sample; 35% occur only once, and around 3% lies in the top ten. The sequencing sample was made of PBMCs. The receptors shown here come from a human donor in good health (CMV status not recorded). Some clones in this sample may be carry-over from other donors' samples. Each CDR3 is given with its conserved first and last residue. A D gene is named only where the DNA matches it firmly. A row's size may be missing; if present it is once, few, many or a size class.

cdr3_aa | cdr3_nt | j_call | clone_size | d_call | v_call
CASSYGAGRGNTIYF | TGTGCCAGCAGTTACGGCGCGGGGAGAGGAAACACCATATATTTT | TRBJ1-3 | NA | NA | TRBV6-2/TRBV6-3
CASRIGNYGYTF | TGTGCCAGCAGGATTGGTAACTATGGCTACACCTTC | TRBJ1-2 | NA | NA | TRBV6-6
CASSYRRDGYTF | TGTGCCAGCAGTTACCGCCGAGATGGCTACACCTTC | TRBJ1-2 | once | NA | TRBV6-5
CASSQVDNEQFF | TGTGCCAGCAGCCAGGTGGACAATGAGCAGTTCTTC | TRBJ2-1 | NA | NA | TRBV3-1
CASRPYRGLSSYEQYF | TGTGCCAGCAGACCCTACAGGGGGTTATCCTCCTACGAGCAGTACTTC | TRBJ2-7 | many | TRBD1 | TRBV28
CASSTSPLEAKNIQYF | TGTGCCAGTAGTACCTCCCCCCTGGAAGCCAAAAACATTCAGTACTTC | TRBJ2-4 | NA | NA | TRBV19
CASSLSAKETQYF | TGTGCCAGCAGCTTAAGCGCGAAAGAGACCCAGTACTTC | TRBJ2-5 | few | NA | TRBV7-9
CATQQGIGDTEAFF | TGTGCCACCCAACAGGGGATAGGGGACACTGAAGCTTTCTTT | TRBJ1-1 | NA | TRBD1 | TRBV10-3
CSAISVGNQPQHF | TGCAGTGCTATTTCTGTAGGCAATCAGCCCCAGCATTTT | TRBJ1-5 | NA | NA | TRBV20-1
CASSLGQTVSSGNTIYF | TGTGCCAGCAGCTTAGGGCAGACAGTTAGCTCTGGAAACACCATATATTTT | TRBJ1-3 | few | NA | TRBV7-8
CASSLIGGRNTGELFF | TGTGCCAGCAGTCTCATAGGCGGGAGAAACACCGGGGAGCTGTTTTTT | TRBJ2-2 | NA | TRBD2 | TRBV6-5
CASSFSGRMSSHNEQFF | TGTGCCAGCAGCTTTAGCGGGAGGATGAGCTCCCACAATGAGCAGTTCTTC | TRBJ2-1 | NA | TRBD2 | TRBV7-8
CASSFGRGGNQPQHF | TGTGCCAGCAGTTTCGGTCGGGGAGGCAATCAGCCCCAGCATTTT | TRBJ1-5 | few | NA | TRBV12-3/TRBV12-4
CSARIGAGYTF | TGCAGTGCCCGGATCGGTGCTGGCTACACCTTC | TRBJ1-2 | few | NA | TRBV20-1
CASAPGPQGTYEQYF | TGTGCCAGCGCCCCGGGCCCACAGGGCACGTACGAGCAGTACTTC | TRBJ2-7 | NA | NA | TRBV13
CASSLERGFNTEAFF | TGTGCCAGCAGCTTAGAGAGAGGGTTTAACACTGAAGCTTTCTTT | TRBJ1-1 | many | NA | TRBV11-2
CASSLGLGGGRYEQYF | TGTGCCAGCAGCTTAGGGCTAGGCGGGGGTCGTTACGAGCAGTACTTC | TRBJ2-7 | NA | TRBD2 | TRBV7-2
CASSYRPNTEAFF | TGTGCCAGCAGTTACCGGCCGAACACTGAAGCTTTCTTT | TRBJ1-1 | NA | NA | TRBV27
CASSYGVLGTEAFF | TGTGCCAGCAGTTACGGTGTACTGGGGACTGAAGCTTTCTTT | TRBJ1-1 | NA | NA | TRBV6-5
CASSKLHEQFF | TGTGCCAGTAGTAAGCTCCATGAGCAGTTCTTC | TRBJ2-1 | NA | NA | TRBV19
CASSLGQVMEFF | TGTGCCAGCAGCTTGGGGCAAGTAATGGAGTTCTTC | TRBJ2-1 | NA | NA | TRBV5-5
CASNTGTAAYEQYF | TGTGCCAGCAACACCGGGACAGCAGCCTACGAGCAGTACTTC | TRBJ2-7 | few | TRBD1 | TRBV7-6
CATSVGGGEPQHF | TGTGCCACCAGTGTGGGTGGGGGTGAGCCCCAGCATTTT | TRBJ1-5 | NA | NA | TRBV24-1
CAIRDRGPTEVFF | TGTGCCATCAGGGACAGGGGCCCCACTGAAGTTTTCTTT | TRBJ1-1 | NA | TRBD1 | TRBV10-3
CAILTGTSGTEIYEQYF | TGTGCCATCCTGACCGGGACTAGCGGGACTGAGATCTACGAGCAGTACTTC | TRBJ2-7 | NA | TRBD2 | TRBV7-9
CASSPAGGLDYGYTF | TGTGCCAGCAGCCCTGCGGGAGGGCTGGACTATGGCTACACCTTC | TRBJ1-2 | NA | NA | TRBV5-6
CASSLGGTGTTLKQFF | TGTGCCAGCAGCTTAGGGGGGACAGGGACCACCCTAAAGCAGTTCTTC | TRBJ2-1 | many | TRBD1 | TRBV11-2
CSAGTSLYNEQFF | TGCAGCGCTGGGACTAGCCTGTACAATGAGCAGTTCTTC | TRBJ2-1 | NA | TRBD2 | TRBV29-1
CASSPDGFRHF | TGTGCCAGCAGCCCGGACGGATTCAGGCACTTC | TRBJ2-7 | NA | NA | TRBV2
CASSLGSTSGANPQFFYQETQYF | TGTGCCAGCAGCTTAGGATCGACTAGCGGGGCTAACCCCCAGTTTTTTTACCAAGAGACCCAGTACTTC | TRBJ2-5 | NA | TRBD2 | TRBV7-9
CASSSSLAVITDTQYF | TGTGCCAGCAGCTCGAGTTTAGCGGTTATCACAGATACGCAGTATTTT | TRBJ2-3 | NA | NA | TRBV7-2
CASSSGRRGGSDTEAFF | TGTGCCAGCAGCTCCGGGAGAAGAGGTGGGTCAGACACTGAAGCTTTCTTT | TRBJ1-1 | few | NA | TRBV28
CASSPWGVPSATNEKLFF | TGCGCCAGCAGCCCCTGGGGGGTCCCATCGGCAACTAATGAAAAACTGTTTTTT | TRBJ1-4 | NA | NA | TRBV4-1
CASSLDHRTGSYEQYF | TGTGCCAGCAGCTTGGACCACCGGACAGGAAGCTACGAGCAGTACTTC | TRBJ2-7 | NA | TRBD1 | TRBV7-6
CATSDFSGSGFNEQFF | TGTGCCACCAGTGATTTTTCCGGGAGTGGATTTAATGAGCAGTTCTTC | TRBJ2-1 | NA | NA | TRBV24-1
CASSPAGGVGGYTF | TGTGCCAGCAGTCCCGCCGGCGGGGTCGGGGGCTACACCTTC | TRBJ1-2 | NA | NA | TRBV6-5
CASSSEPRNSPLHF | TGTGCCAGCAGTTCGGAACCCCGCAATTCACCCCTCCACTTT | TRBJ1-6 | few | NA | TRBV28
CASSRQSGAAFF | TGTGCCAGCAGTCGTCAGTCAGGGGCGGCTTTCTTT | TRBJ1-1 | few | NA | TRBV6-1
CASSGRRITSTDTQYF | TGTGCCAGCAGCGGGCGGAGAATCACTAGCACAGATACGCAGTATTTT | TRBJ2-3 | NA | NA | TRBV7-6
CASRLGISNQPQHF | TGTGCCAGCAGGCTGGGGATCAGCAATCAGCCCCAGCATTTT | TRBJ1-5 | NA | NA | TRBV6-1
CASSLDRRETQYF | TGTGCCAGCAGTCTGGACAGGCGGGAGACCCAGTACTTC | TRBJ2-5 | NA | TRBD1 | TRBV27
CASSRDRGQNQPQHF | TGTGCCAGCAGTCGGGACAGGGGACAAAACCAGCCCCAGCATTTT | TRBJ1-5 | few | TRBD1 | TRBV6-6
CASSIGQGLISYEQYF | TGTGCCAGTAGTATAGGACAGGGTCTAATCTCCTACGAGCAGTACTTC | TRBJ2-7 | few | TRBD1 | TRBV19
CASTVPGREKLFF | TGTGCCAGCACTGTCCCTGGACGTGAAAAACTGTTTTTT | TRBJ1-4 | NA | NA | TRBV12-3/TRBV12-4
CASSPRALGEQFF | TGTGCCAGCAGCCCCCGGGCCTTAGGTGAGCAGTTCTTC | TRBJ2-1 | few | NA | TRBV7-9
CASSFLTGHEKLFF | TGTGCCAGCAGTTTCCTGACAGGGCATGAAAAACTGTTTTTT | TRBJ1-4 | NA | TRBD1 | TRBV28
CASSFRDRGRETQYF | TGTGCCAGCAGCTTTAGGGACAGGGGGCGAGAGACCCAGTACTTC | TRBJ2-5 | NA | TRBD1 | TRBV7-2
CSARTGLINQPQHF | TGCAGTGCTAGGACGGGACTCATCAATCAGCCCCAGCATTTT | TRBJ1-5 | NA | NA | TRBV20-1
CASTPPSKNIQYF | TGTGCCAGCACCCCACCGTCCAAAAACATTCAGTACTTC | TRBJ2-4 | NA | NA | TRBV7-9
CASATGGGEAFF | TGTGCTAGTGCTACGGGGGGGGGTGAAGCTTTCTTT | TRBJ1-1 | NA | NA | TRBV12-5